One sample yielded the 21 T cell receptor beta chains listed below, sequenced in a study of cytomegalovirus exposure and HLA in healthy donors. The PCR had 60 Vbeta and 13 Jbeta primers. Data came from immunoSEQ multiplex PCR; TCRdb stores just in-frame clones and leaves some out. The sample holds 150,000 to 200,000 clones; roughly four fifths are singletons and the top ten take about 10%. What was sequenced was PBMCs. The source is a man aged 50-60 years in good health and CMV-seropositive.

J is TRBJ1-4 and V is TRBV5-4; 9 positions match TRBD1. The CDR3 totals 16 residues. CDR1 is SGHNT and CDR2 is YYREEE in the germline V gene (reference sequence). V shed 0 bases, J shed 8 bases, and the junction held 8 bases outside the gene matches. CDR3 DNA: TGTGCCAGCAGCTTGGCCCCTAGGACAGGGGTGGAAAAACTGTTTTTT. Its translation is CASSLAPRTGVEKLFF.

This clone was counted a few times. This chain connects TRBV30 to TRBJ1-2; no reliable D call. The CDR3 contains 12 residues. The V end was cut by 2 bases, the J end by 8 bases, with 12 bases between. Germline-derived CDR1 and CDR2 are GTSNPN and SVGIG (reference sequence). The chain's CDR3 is CAWSPGGWGYTF. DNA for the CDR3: TGTGCCTGGAGTCCAGGAGGCTGGGGCTACACCTTC.

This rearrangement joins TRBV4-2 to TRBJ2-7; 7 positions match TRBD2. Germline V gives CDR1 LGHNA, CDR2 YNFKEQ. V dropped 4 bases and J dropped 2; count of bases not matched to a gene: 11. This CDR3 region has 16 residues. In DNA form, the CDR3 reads TGTGCCAGCAGCCCGGTGGAGCGGGGTCCACCCTACGAGCAGTACTTC. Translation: CASSPVERGPPYEQYF.

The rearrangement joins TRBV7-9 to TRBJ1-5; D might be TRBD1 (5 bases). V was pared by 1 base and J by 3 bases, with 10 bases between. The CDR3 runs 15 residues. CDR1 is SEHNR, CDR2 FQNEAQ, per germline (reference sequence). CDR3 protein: CASSLGQGYNQPQHF. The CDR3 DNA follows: TGTGCCAGCAGCTTAGGGCAGGGCTACAATCAGCCCCAGCATTTT.

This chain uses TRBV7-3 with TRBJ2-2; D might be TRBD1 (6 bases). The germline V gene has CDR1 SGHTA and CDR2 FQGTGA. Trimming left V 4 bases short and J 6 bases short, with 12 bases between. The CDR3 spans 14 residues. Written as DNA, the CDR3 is TGTGCCAGCAGCTCCCAGGGGAAGGCCGGGGAGCTGTTTTTT. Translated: CASSSQGKAGELFF. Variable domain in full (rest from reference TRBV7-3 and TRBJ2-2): GAGVSQTPSNKVTEKGKYVELRCDPISGHTALYWYRQSLGQGPEFLIYFQGTGAADDSGLPNDRFFAVRPEGSVSTLKIQRTERGDSAVYLCASSSQGKAGELFFGEGSRLTVL.

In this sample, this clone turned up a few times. This CDR3 reads CASSYETGTSAEAFF. The CDR3 nucleotides read TGTGCCAGCAGTTACGAGACAGGGACCTCCGCTGAAGCTTTCTTT. V and J are TRBV6-5 and TRBJ1-1; TRBD1 agrees at 7 bases. The CDR3 loop spans 15 amino acids. V lost 2 bases and J lost 6; bases outside the gene matches: 9. Per the germline V gene, CDR1 is MNHEY and CDR2 is SVGAGI.

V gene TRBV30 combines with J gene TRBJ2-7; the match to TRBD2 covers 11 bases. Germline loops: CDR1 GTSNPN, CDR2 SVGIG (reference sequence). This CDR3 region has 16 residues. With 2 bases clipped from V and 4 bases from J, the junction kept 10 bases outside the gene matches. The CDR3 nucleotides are TGTGCCTGGAGTCCCCCGACTAGCGGGATAGGGTACGAGCAGTACTTC. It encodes CAWSPPTSGIGYEQYF.

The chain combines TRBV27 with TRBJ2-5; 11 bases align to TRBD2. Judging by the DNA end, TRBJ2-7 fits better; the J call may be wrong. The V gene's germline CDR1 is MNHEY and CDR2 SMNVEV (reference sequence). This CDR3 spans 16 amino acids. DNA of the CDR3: TGTGCCAGCAACCAGGCGACTAGCGGGGACTCCTACGAGCAGTACTTC. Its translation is CASNQATSGDSYEQYF.

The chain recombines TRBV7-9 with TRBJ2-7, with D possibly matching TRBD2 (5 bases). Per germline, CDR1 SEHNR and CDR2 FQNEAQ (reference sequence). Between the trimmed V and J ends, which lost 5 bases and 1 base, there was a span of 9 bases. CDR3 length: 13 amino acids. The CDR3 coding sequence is TGTGCCAGCAGCCATCGGGGTTCCTACGAGCAGTACTTC. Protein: CASSHRGSYEQYF.

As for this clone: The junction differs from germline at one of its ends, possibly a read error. This CDR3 reads CASRTGDQSQHF. For the CDR3, the DNA is TGTGCCAGCAGGACAGGGGATCAGTCCCAGCATTTT. The chain is built from TRBV27 and TRBJ1-5, with 8 bases lining up with TRBD1. CDR3 length: 12 residues. In germline, CDR1 is MNHEY, CDR2 SMNVEV (reference sequence).

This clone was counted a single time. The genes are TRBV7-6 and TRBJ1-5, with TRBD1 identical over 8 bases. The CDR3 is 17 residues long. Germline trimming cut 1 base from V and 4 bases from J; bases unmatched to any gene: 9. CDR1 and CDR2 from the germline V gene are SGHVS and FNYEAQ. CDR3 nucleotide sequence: TGTGCCAGCAGCTTAGATGTTACCGGGACAGGAAATCAGCCCCAGCATTTT. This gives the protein CASSLDVTGTGNQPQHF. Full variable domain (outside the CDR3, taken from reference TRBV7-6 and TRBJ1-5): GAGVSQSPRYKVTKRGQDVALRCDPISGHVSLYWYRQALGQGPEFLTYFNYEAQQDKSGLPNDRFSAERPEGSISTLTIQRTEQRDSAMYRCASSLDVTGTGNQPQHFGDGTRLSIL.

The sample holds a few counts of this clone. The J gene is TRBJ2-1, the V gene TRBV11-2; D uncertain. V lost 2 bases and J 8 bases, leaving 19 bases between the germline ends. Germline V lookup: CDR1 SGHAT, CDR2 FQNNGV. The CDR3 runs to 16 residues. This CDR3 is CASSLRPSAGYDEQFF. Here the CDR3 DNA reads TGTGCCAGCAGCTTACGGCCCTCCGCCGGGTACGATGAGCAGTTCTTC.

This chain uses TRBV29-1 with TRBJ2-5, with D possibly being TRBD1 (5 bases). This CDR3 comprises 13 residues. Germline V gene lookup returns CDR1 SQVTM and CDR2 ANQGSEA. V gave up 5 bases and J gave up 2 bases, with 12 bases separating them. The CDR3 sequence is CSVPDRLQETQYF. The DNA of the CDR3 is TGCAGCGTTCCCGACAGACTTCAAGAGACCCAGTACTTC.

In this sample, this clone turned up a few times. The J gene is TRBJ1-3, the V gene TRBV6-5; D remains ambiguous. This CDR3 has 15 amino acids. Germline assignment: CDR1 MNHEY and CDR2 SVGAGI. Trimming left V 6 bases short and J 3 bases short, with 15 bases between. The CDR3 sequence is CASSLTSTNGNTIYF. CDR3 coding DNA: TGTGCCAGCAGCCTTACGAGCACGAATGGAAACACCATATATTTT.

CDR3 residues: CASSAGGVGETQYF. CDR3 sequence (DNA): TGTGCCAGCAGCGCGGGCGGGGTGGGAGAGACCCAGTACTTC. The chain uses TRBV28 and TRBJ2-5, with a tentative D call TRBD2 (6 bases). The CDR3 has 14 amino acids. Germline CDR1 MDHEN, CDR2 SYDVKM. Trimming cost V 6 bases and J 4 bases, with 15 bases left between them.

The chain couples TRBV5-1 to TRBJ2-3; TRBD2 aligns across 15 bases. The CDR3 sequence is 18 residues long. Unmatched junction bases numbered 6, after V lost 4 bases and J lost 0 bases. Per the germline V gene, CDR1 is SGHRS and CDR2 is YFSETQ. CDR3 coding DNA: TGCGCCAGCAGCATGGGACTAGCGGGGGGTTATAGCACAGATACGCAGTATTTT. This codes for CASSMGLAGGYSTDTQYF.

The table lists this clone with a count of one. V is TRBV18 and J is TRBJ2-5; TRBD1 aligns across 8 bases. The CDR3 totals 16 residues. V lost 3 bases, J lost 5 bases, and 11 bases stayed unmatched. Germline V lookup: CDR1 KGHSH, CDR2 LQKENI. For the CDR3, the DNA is TGTGCCAGCTCACCTTTTACAGGGGGGTCCCGGGAGACCCAGTACTTC. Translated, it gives CASSPFTGGSRETQYF.

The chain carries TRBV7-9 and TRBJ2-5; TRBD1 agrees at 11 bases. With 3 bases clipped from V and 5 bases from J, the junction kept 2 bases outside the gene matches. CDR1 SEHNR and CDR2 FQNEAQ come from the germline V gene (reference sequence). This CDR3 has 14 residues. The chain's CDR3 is CASSLDRGRETQYF. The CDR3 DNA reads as TGTGCCAGCAGCTTGGACAGGGGGCGGGAGACCCAGTACTTC.

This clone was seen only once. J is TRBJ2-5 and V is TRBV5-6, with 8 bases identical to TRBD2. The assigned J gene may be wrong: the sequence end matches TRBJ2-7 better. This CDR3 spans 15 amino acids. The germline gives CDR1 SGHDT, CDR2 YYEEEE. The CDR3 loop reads CASSLVAGTTYEQYF. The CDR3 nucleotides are TGTGCCAGCAGCTTGGTAGCGGGGACTACCTACGAGCAGTACTTC.

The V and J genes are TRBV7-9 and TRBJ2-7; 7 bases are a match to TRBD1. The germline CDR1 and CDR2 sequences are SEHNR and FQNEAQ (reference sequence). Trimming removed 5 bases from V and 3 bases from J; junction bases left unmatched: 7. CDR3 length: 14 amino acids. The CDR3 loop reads CASSRDSVSYEQYF. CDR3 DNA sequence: TGTGCCAGCAGCCGGGACAGCGTGAGCTACGAGCAGTACTTC. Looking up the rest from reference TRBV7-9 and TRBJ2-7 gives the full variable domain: DTGVSQNPRHKITKRGQNVTFRCDPISEHNRLYWYRQTLGQGPEFLTYFQNEAQLEKSRLLSDRFSAERPKGSFSTLEIQRTEQGDSAMYLCASSRDSVSYEQYFGPGTRLTVT.

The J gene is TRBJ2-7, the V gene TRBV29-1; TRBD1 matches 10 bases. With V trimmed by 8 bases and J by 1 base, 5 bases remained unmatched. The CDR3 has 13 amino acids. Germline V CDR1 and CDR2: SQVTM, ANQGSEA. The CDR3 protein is CSIPGQGSYEQYF. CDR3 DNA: TGCAGCATACCGGGACAGGGGTCCTACGAGCAGTACTTC.